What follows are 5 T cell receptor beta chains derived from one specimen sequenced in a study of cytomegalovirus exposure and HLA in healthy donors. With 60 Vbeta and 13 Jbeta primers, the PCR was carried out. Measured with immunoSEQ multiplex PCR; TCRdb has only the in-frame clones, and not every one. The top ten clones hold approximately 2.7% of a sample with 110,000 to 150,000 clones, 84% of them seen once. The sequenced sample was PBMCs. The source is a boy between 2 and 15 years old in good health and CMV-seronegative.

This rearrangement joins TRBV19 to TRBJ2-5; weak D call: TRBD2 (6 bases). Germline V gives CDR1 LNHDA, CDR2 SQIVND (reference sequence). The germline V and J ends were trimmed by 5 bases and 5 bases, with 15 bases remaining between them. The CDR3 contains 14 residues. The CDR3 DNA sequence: TGTGCCAGTAGTCCAGGAGGGGCTTATGAGACCCAGTACTTC. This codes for CASSPGGAYETQYF.

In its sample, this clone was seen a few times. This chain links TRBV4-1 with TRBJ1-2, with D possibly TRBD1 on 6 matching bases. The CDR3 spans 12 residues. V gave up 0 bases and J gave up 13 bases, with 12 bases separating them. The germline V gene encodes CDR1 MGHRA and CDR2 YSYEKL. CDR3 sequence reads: CASSQDNRVSTF. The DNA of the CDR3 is TGCGCCAGCAGCCAAGATAACAGGGTTTCCACCTTC.

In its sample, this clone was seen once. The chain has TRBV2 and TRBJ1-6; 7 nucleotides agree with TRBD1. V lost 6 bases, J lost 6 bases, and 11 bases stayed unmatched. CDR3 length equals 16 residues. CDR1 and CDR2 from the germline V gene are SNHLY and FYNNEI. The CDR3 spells CASSRLEGAPNSPLHF. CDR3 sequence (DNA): TGTGCCAGCAGCCGTTTAGAGGGGGCGCCTAATTCACCCCTCCACTTT.

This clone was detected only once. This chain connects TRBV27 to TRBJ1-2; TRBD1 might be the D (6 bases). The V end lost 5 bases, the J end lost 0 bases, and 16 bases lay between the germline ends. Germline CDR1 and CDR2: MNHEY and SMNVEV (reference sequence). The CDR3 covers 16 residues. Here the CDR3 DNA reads TGTGCCAGCAGTCGAGAGGGGGGGGTTCCTAACTATGGCTACACCTTC. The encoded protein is CASSREGGVPNYGYTF.

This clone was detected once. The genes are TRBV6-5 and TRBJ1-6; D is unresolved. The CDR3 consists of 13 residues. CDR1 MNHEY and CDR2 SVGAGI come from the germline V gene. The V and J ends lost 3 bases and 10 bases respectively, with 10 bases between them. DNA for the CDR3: TGTGCCAGCAGTTATGGCCCCCGCTCACCCCTCCACTTT. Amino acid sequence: CASSYGPRSPLHF.